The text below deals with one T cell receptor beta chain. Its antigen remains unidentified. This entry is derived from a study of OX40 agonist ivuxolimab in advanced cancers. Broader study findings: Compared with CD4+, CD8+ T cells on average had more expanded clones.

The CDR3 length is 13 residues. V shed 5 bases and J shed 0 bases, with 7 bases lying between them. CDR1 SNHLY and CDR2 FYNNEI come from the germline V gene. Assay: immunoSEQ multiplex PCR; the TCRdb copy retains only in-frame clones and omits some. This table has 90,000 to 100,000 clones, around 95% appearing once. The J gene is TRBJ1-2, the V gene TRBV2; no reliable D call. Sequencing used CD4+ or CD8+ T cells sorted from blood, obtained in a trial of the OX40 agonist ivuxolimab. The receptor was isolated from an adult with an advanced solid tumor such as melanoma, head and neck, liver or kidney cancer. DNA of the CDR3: TGTGCCAGCAGTACGGCATCTAACTATGGCTACACCTTC. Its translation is CASSTASNYGYTF.